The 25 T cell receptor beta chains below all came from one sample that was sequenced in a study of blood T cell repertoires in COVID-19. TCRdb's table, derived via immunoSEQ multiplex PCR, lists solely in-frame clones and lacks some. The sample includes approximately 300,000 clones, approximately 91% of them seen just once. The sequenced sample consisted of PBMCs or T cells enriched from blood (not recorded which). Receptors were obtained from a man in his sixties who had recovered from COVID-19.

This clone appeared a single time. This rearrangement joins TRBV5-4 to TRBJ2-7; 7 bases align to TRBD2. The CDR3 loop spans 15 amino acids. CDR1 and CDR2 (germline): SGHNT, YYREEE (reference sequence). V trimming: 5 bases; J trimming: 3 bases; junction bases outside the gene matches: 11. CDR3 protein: CASSFERDGFYEQYF. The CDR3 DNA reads TGTGCCAGCAGTTTCGAGCGGGATGGGTTCTACGAGCAGTACTTC.

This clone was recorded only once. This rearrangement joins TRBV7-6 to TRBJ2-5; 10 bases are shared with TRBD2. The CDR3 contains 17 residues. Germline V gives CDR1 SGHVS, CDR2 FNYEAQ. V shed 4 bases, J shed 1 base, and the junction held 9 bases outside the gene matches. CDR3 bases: TGTGCCAGCAGCTGGGGGATAGCGGGAGGTTTCCAAGAGACCCAGTACTTC. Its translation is CASSWGIAGGFQETQYF.

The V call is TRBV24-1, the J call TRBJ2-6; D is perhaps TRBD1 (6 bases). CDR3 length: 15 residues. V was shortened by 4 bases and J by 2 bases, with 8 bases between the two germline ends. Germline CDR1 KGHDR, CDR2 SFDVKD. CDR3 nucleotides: TGTGCCACCAGTGACAGGGGCGCTGGGGCCAACGTCCTGACTTTC. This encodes CATSDRGAGANVLTF.

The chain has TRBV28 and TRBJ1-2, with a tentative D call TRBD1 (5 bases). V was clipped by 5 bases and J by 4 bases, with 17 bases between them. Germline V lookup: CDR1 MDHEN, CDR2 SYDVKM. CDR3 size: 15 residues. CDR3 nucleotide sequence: TGTGCCAGCAGTCCTCAGGAGGGGTACAGCTATGGCTACACCTTC. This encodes CASSPQEGYSYGYTF.

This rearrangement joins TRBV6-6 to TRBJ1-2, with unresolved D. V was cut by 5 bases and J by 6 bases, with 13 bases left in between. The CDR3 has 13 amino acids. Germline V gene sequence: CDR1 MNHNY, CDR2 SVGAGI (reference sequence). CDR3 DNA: TGTGCCAGCAGTGTCCCCACTGAGAATGGCTACACCTTC. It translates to CASSVPTENGYTF.

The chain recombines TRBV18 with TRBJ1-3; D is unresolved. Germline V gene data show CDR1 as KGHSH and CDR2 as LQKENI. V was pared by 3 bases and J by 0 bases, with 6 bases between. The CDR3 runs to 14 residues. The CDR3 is CASSPSGSGNTIYF. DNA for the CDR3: TGTGCCAGCTCACCCTCAGGCTCTGGAAACACCATATATTTT.

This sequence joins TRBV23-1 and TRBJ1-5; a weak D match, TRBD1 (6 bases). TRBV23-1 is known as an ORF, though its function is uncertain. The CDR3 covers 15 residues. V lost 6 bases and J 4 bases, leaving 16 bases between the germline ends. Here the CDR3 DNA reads TGCGCCAGCAGCCACCGGGACACCCTTAATCAGCCCCAGCATTTT. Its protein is CASSHRDTLNQPQHF.

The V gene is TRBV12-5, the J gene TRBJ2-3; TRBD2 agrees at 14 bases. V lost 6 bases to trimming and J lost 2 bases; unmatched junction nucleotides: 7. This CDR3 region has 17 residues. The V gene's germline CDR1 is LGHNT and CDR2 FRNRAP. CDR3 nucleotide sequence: TGTGCTAGTGGCTTCGGGACTAGCGGGGGATACACAGATACGCAGTATTTT. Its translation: CASGFGTSGGYTDTQYF.

As DNA, the CDR3 is TGTGCCAGCAGTGAGGCTCGGGACTTCGACAATGAGCAGTTCTTC. The encoded protein is CASSEARDFDNEQFF. The chain joins TRBV25-1 to TRBJ2-1, with D possibly being TRBD2 (6 bases). The V and J ends lost 3 bases and 5 bases respectively, with 14 bases between them. Germline CDR1 is MGHDK and CDR2 is SYGVNS. This CDR3 is 15 amino acids long.

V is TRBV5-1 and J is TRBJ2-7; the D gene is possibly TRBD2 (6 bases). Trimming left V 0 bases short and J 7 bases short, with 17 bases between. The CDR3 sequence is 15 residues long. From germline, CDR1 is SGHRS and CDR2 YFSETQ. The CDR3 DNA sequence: TGCGCCAGCAGCTTGGTGGGACTTACAACCGCTGAGCAGTACTTC. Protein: CASSLVGLTTAEQYF.

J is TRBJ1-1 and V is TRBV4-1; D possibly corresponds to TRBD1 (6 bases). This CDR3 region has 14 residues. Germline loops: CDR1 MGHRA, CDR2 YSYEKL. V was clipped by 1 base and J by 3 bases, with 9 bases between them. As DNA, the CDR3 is TGCGCCAGCAGCCAAGGGGGGCGGGACACTGAAGCTTTCTTT. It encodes CASSQGGRDTEAFF.

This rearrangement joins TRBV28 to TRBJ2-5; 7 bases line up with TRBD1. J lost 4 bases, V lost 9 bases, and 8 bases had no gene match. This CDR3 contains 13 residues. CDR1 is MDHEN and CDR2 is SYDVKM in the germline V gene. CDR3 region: CASRQGIGETQYF. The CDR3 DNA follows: TGTGCCAGTAGACAGGGAATTGGAGAGACCCAGTACTTC.

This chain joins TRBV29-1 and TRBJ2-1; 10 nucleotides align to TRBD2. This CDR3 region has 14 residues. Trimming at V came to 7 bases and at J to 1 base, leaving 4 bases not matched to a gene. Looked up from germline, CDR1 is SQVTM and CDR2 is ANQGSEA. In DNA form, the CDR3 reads TGCAGCGGTAGCGGGAGGATGTCCTACAATGAGCAGTTCTTC. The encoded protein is CSGSGRMSYNEQFF.

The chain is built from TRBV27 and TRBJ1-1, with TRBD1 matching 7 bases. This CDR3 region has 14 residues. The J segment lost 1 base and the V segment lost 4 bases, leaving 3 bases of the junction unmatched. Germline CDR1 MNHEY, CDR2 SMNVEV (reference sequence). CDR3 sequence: CASSYDRANTEAFF. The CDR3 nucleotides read TGTGCCAGCAGTTACGACAGGGCGAACACTGAAGCTTTCTTT.

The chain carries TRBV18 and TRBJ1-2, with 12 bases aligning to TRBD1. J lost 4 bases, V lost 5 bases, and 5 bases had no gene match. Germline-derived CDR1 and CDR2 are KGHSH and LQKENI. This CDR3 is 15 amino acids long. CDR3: CASSEGQGAVYGYTF. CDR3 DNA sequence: TGTGCCAGCTCAGAGGGACAGGGGGCGGTCTATGGCTACACCTTC. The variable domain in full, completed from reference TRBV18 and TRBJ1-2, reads NAGVMQNPRHLVRRRGQEARLRCSPMKGHSHVYWYRQLPEEGLKFMVYLQKENIIDESGMPKERFSAEFPKEGPSILRIQQVVRGDSAAYFCASSEGQGAVYGYTFGSGTRLTVV.

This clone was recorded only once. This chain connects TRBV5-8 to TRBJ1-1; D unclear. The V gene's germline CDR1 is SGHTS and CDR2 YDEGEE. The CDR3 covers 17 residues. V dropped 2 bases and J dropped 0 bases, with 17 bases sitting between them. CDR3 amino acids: CASSFRDHLSMNTEAFF. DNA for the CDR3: TGTGCCAGCAGCTTCCGGGATCACCTATCGATGAACACTGAAGCTTTCTTT. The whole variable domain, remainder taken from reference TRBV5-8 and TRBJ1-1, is EAGVTQSPTHLIKTRGQQATLRCSPISGHTSVYWYQQALGLGLQFLLWYDEGEERNRGNFPPRFSGRQFPNYSSELNVNALELEDSALYLCASSFRDHLSMNTEAFFGQGTRLTVV.

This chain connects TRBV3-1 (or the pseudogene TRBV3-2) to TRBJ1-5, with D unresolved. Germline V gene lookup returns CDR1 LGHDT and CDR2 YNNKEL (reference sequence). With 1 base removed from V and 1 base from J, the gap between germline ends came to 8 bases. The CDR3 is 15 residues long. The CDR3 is CASSQGISSNQPQHF. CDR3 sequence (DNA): TGTGCCAGCAGCCAAGGCATAAGCAGCAATCAGCCCCAGCATTTT.

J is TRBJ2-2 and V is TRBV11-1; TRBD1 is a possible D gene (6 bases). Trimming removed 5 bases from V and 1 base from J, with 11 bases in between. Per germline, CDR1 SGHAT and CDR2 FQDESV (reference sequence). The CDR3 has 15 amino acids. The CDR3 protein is CASSRDILNTGELFF. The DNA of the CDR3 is TGTGCCAGCAGCCGGGACATCCTGAACACCGGGGAGCTGTTTTTT.

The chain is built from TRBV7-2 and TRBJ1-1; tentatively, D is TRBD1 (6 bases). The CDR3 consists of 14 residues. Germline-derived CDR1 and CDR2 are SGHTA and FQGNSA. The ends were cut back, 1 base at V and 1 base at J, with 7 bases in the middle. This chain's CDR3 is CASSLGTANTEAFF. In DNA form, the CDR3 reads TGTGCCAGCAGCTTAGGGACAGCGAACACTGAAGCTTTCTTT.

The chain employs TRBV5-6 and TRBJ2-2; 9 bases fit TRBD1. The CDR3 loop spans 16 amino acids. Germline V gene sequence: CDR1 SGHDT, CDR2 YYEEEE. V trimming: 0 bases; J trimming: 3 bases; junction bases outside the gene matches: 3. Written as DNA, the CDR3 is TGTGCCAGCAGCTTGGGGACAGGGGTCGACACCGGGGAGCTGTTTTTT. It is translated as CASSLGTGVDTGELFF.

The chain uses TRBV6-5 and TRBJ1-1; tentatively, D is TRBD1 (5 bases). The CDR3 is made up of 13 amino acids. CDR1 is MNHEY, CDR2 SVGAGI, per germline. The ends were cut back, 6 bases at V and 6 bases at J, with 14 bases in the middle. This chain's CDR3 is CASSIRRGSEAFF. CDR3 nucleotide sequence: TGTGCCAGCAGCATCCGGAGGGGATCTGAAGCTTTCTTT.

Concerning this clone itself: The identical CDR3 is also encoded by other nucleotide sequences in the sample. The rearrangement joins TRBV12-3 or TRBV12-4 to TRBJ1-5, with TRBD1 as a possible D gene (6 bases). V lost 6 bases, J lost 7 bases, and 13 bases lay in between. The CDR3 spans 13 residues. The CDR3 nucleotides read TGTGCCAGCAGCCCAGGGGAGGGGCAGCCCCAGCATTTT. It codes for CASSPGEGQPQHF.

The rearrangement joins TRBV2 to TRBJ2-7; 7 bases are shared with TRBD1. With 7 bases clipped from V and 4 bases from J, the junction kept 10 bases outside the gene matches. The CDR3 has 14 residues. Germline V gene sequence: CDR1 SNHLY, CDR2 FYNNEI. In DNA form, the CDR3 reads TGTGCCAGCACACACAGGGACAGAGATTACGAGCAGTACTTC. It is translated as CASTHRDRDYEQYF.

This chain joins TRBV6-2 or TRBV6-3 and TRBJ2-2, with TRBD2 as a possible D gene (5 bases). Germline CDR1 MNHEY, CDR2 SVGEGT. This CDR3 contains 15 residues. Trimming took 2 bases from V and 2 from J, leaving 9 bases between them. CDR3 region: CASSYTGFNTGELFF. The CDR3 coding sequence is TGTGCCAGCAGTTACACGGGGTTCAACACCGGGGAGCTGTTTTTT.

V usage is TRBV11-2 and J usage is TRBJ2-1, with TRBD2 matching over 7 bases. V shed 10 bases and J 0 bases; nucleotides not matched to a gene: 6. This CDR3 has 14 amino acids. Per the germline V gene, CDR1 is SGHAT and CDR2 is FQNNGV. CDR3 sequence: CATEWGGSYNEQFF. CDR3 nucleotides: TGTGCCACCGAGTGGGGGGGCTCCTACAATGAGCAGTTCTTC.